This T cell receptor (beta chain) was sequenced in a study of T cell responses to AZD1222 COVID-19 vaccine. As to this clone: What it recognizes is unknown.

The assay was immunoSEQ multiplex PCR, and TCRdb's table has in-frame clones only and misses some. The data show 80,000 to 95,000 clones, 88% seen once. Study-level results: The breadth and depth of Spike-specific TCRs increased once two AZD1222 doses had been given. Mostly white British, mostly female donors; authors suggested clonal diversity may be underestimated.

Second doses at about 4 or about 12 weeks were pooled. The sequence was collected from an adult who received the AZD1222 COVID-19 vaccine. The source was peripheral blood, collected 28 days after the second AZD1222 dose.

The CDR3 loop reads CASSYSQGWEAFF. The CDR3 DNA reads TGTGCCAGCAGTTACTCTCAGGGGTGGGAAGCTTTCTTT. The chain joins TRBV6-5 to TRBJ1-1; tentatively, D is TRBD1 (6 bases). This CDR3 is built from 13 residues. Germline CDR1 and CDR2: MNHEY and SVGAGI. Trimming removed 0 bases from V and 8 bases from J, with 10 bases in between.